The 4 T cell receptor beta chains listed next were all sequenced from one sample in a study of shared clonotypes between healthy human individuals. Clones were sequenced by immunoSEQ multiplex PCR, and TCRdb holds only the in-frame ones, with some missing. The table includes roughly 1,500,000 clones, approximately 98% detected once. Source material: naive CD4+ T cells sorted from blood. Subset reported: CD45RA+ positively selected. All receptors come from a man aged 30-40 years in good health.

The chain combines TRBV10-3 with TRBJ2-7; no reliable D call. Trimming removed 3 bases at V and 0 bases at J, with 12 bases between. In germline, CDR1 is ENHRY, CDR2 SYGVKD. The CDR3 contains 15 residues. The CDR3, as DNA: TGTGCCATCAGTGACACGCGACGGTTCTCCTACGAGCAGTACTTC. Residues: CAISDTRRFSYEQYF.

This clone has only one observation. CDR3 DNA: TGTGCCAGCAGTGAATACAGGGGGAACTATGGCTACACCTTC. Translated, it gives CASSEYRGNYGYTF. V usage is TRBV6-1 and J usage is TRBJ1-2; 8 bases line up with TRBD1. Germline V gene data show CDR1 as MNHNS and CDR2 as SASEGT. V trimming: 2 bases; J trimming: 2 bases; junction bases outside the gene matches: 1. This CDR3 spans 14 amino acids.

This chain links TRBV14 with TRBJ2-2, with D uncertain. Between the trimmed V and J ends, which lost 1 base and 7 bases, there was a span of 10 bases. CDR1 is SGHDN and CDR2 is FVKESK in the germline V gene. This CDR3 contains 14 residues. The CDR3 DNA reads as TGTGCCAGCAGCCAAGCTACCGTCATCGGGGAGCTGTTTTTT. It yields the protein CASSQATVIGELFF.

This clone was found once. This sequence joins TRBV2 and TRBJ1-4, with D maybe TRBD1 (5 bases). Trimming removed 4 bases at V and 3 bases at J, with 18 bases between. CDR3 length: 17 amino acids. The V gene's germline CDR1 is SNHLY and CDR2 FYNNEI. This CDR3 reads CASSGSTAGGSNEKLFF. The CDR3, as DNA: TGTGCCAGCAGTGGTTCGACAGCGGGTGGCTCTAATGAAAAACTGTTTTTT.